Sequencing of this T cell receptor beta chain was carried out in a study of blood T cell repertoires in COVID-19. Overall study context: Samples taken during acute and convalescent COVID-19 were collected in the United States, Italy and Spain. From T cells, B-cell-depleted T cells, or PBMCs came the material, which was cDNA or gDNA.

This CDR3 is 14 amino acids long. The germline CDR1 and CDR2 sequences are MNHEY and SVGAGI. V trimming: 5 bases; J trimming: 5 bases; junction bases outside the gene matches: 8. Source study methods: Counts of nucleated cells, estimated from reference gene primer amplification, were obtained. Profiling relied on immunoSEQ multiplex PCR, and the TCRdb table lists in-frame clones only, not all of them. The V and J calls and clone size are taken from that table; D and trimming were inferred from the DNA. The table lists a few hundred thousand clones, about nine tenths of them singletons, with roughly 2% in the top ten.

What was sequenced was peripheral blood. The rearrangement links TRBV6-5 to TRBJ1-2; TRBD1 matches 7 bases. The source of this sequence is a woman aged 45-65 years who had recovered from COVID-19. In DNA form, the CDR3 reads TGTGCCAGCAGTAACCCGGGACAGTTTTATGGCTACACCTTC. It yields the protein CASSNPGQFYGYTF.